The clone carrying this T cell receptor (beta chain) occurred a few times. TCR beta CDR3 region amplification was performed from RNA transcripts. HTBI primers drove first-round RT-PCR of the TCR CDR3. TCRdb used MiXCR to reprocess the multiplex PCR reads, holding one entry per CDR3 protein. The sample contains roughly 380,000 distinct CDR3 sequences, roughly 20% of which appear only once. The V gene's germline CDR1 is MGHRA and CDR2 YSYEKL. The CDR3 loop spans 15 amino acids. V shed 0 bases and J 4 bases; nucleotides not matched to a gene: 5. These data are taken from a study of T cells in Graves' hyperthyroidism and ophthalmopathy.

The TCR sequence derives from a woman aged 40-49 years with Graves' ophthalmopathy. The chain combines TRBV4-1 with TRBJ2-7; the match to TRBD1 covers 8 bases. Sequenced: blood. The CDR3 sequence: CASSQEYRGAYEQYF. CDR3 in DNA: TGCGCCAGCAGCCAAGAGTACAGGGGGGCGTACGAGCAGTACTTC.